A selection of T cell receptor beta chains follows, all from one sample in a study of cytomegalovirus exposure and HLA in healthy donors. The repertoire was sequenced with immunoSEQ multiplex PCR; TCRdb's copy has only in-frame clones and lacks some. The sample holds 99,000 or so clones, about 80% seen once. The sample comprised PBMCs. The receptors originated from a man aged 25 to 40 in good health and CMV-seronegative. CDR3s include the opening cysteine and the closing phenylalanine or tryptophan. D genes are given only for firm matches. Where a row states a size, it is once, few, many or the class of an expanded clone; other rows omit it.

J gene: TRBJ1-4; V gene: TRBV7-8; D gene: -; clone size: -; CDR3 DNA: TGTGCCAGCAGCTTATCGGGACAATCTGAAAAACTGTTTTTT; CDR3 protein: CASSLSGQSEKLFF
J gene: TRBJ1-1; V gene: TRBV28; D gene: TRBD1; clone size: few; CDR3 DNA: TGTGCCAGCAGTATGACAGGGGCGGAATTCCCTGAAGCTTTCTTT; CDR3 protein: CASSMTGAEFPEAFF
J gene: TRBJ2-7; V gene: TRBV10-3; D gene: TRBD2; clone size: -; CDR3 DNA: TGTGCCATCAGTGAGCCAGGGACTAGCGGGCTCTACGAGCAGTACTTC; CDR3 protein: CAISEPGTSGLYEQYF
J gene: TRBJ2-5; V gene: TRBV6-6; D gene: TRBD1; clone size: few; CDR3 DNA: TGTGCCAGCAGTTACCCAGGACAGGGAGGAGAGACCCAGTACTTC; CDR3 protein: CASSYPGQGGETQYF
J gene: TRBJ2-7; V gene: TRBV28; D gene: -; clone size: -; CDR3 DNA: TGTGCCAGCAGTTTGAGTGGGGGAGGCCCCGAGCAGTACTTC; CDR3 protein: CASSLSGGGPEQYF
J gene: TRBJ2-7; V gene: TRBV29-1; D gene: -; clone size: -; CDR3 DNA: TGCAGCGTTTCTCCAGGGGCCTCCTACGAGCAGTACTTC; CDR3 protein: CSVSPGASYEQYF
J gene: TRBJ1-5; V gene: TRBV6-6; D gene: TRBD1; clone size: -; CDR3 DNA: TGTGCCAGCCGGAAACGGGGACAGGGGGCGTCGGAGCCCCAGCATTTT; CDR3 protein: CASRKRGQGASEPQHF
J gene: TRBJ1-2; V gene: TRBV6-1; D gene: TRBD1; clone size: few; CDR3 DNA: TGTGCCAGCAGTAACCCCGGACAGGCCCAAGGCTACACCTTC; CDR3 protein: CASSNPGQAQGYTF
J gene: TRBJ1-1; V gene: TRBV28; D gene: TRBD1; clone size: -; CDR3 DNA: TGTGCCAGCAGTACCCCGACAGGGATGTGGACTGAAGCTTTCTTT; CDR3 protein: CASSTPTGMWTEAFF
J gene: TRBJ2-3; V gene: TRBV5-8; D gene: TRBD1; clone size: -; CDR3 DNA: TGTGCCAGCAGCTTGGGCGCGGGGACAGGGAGCACAGATACGCAGTATTTT; CDR3 protein: CASSLGAGTGSTDTQYF
J gene: TRBJ1-3; V gene: TRBV10-3; D gene: -; clone size: -; CDR3 DNA: TGTGCCATCAGTGAGTACGAGAGGGGAAACACCATATATTTT; CDR3 protein: CAISEYERGNTIYF
J gene: TRBJ2-1; V gene: TRBV7-2; D gene: TRBD2; clone size: -; CDR3 DNA: TGTGCCAGCAGCCTGGCCCCGGCTAGCGGGATGAATGAGCAGTTCTTC; CDR3 protein: CASSLAPASGMNEQFF
J gene: TRBJ1-4; V gene: TRBV6-1; D gene: TRBD1; clone size: few; CDR3 DNA: TGTGCCAGCAGTGATCTGGGACAGGTTGCCGAAAAACTGTTTTTT; CDR3 protein: CASSDLGQVAEKLFF
J gene: TRBJ1-3; V gene: TRBV5-8; D gene: -; clone size: -; CDR3 DNA: TGTGCCAGCAGCTTGTTCTCAACGGGGAACACCATATATTTT; CDR3 protein: CASSLFSTGNTIYF
J gene: TRBJ2-5; V gene: TRBV6-5; D gene: -; clone size: -; CDR3 DNA: TGTGCCAGCAGCAGACTCGGGGAGACCCAGTACTTC; CDR3 protein: CASSRLGETQYF
J gene: TRBJ2-3; V gene: TRBV29-1; D gene: TRBD2; clone size: -; CDR3 DNA: TGCAGCGTGATACTAGCGTCTAGCACAGATACGCAGTATTTT; CDR3 protein: CSVILASSTDTQYF
J gene: TRBJ2-7; V gene: TRBV7-2; D gene: -; clone size: -; CDR3 DNA: TGTGCCAGCAGCTCCCGGACAGCTTCCTACGAGCAGTACTTC; CDR3 protein: CASSSRTASYEQYF
J gene: TRBJ1-1; V gene: TRBV10-1; D gene: -; clone size: -; CDR3 DNA: TGCGCCAGCAGTGATGACACGAACACTGAAGCTTTCTTT; CDR3 protein: CASSDDTNTEAFF
J gene: TRBJ2-7; V gene: TRBV2; D gene: -; clone size: -; CDR3 DNA: TGTGCCAGTAGGGAACTCTACGAGCAGTACTTC; CDR3 protein: CASRELYEQYF